Detailed here is one TCR beta chain. CDR3 length: 16 residues. CDR1 is LNHNV and CDR2 is YYDKDF in the germline V gene (reference sequence). Trimming took 3 bases from V and 3 from J, leaving 18 bases between them. TCRdb called the 5' RACE reads again in MiXCR, with one record for every CDR3 protein. The sample has almost 550,000 distinct CDR3 sequences; roughly 21% are singletons. The sample belongs to a study of T-cell memory formation after mild COVID-19. Specimen: PBMCs or a T cell subset sorted from them (not recorded which). The sequence was obtained from an adult woman who had mild COVID-19 (a few samples of this study predate the infection). Cell type and time point are not known. This chain joins TRBV15 and TRBJ2-7, with D perhaps TRBD1 (6 bases). CDR3 DNA: TGTGCCACCAGCAGGGAACAGGGTCTAAGTGTCTACGAGCAGTACTTC. Translation gives CATSREQGLSVYEQYF.